This T cell receptor beta chain was found in a study of CD8 T cells in Susac syndrome. cDNA came from roughly 0.53 to 1 ug RNA primed by random hexamers. Each CDR3 protein is one row after TCRdb ran MiXCR on the immunoSEQ multiplex PCR reads. The table lists approximately 120,000 distinct CDR3 sequences, approximately 91% of them singletons. V was cut by 0 bases and J by 3 bases, with 9 bases left in between. Germline lookup yields CDR1 DFQATT and CDR2 SNEGSKA (reference sequence). The CDR3 consists of 13 residues. Input material: CD4+ T cells from PBMCs. This chain joins TRBV20-1 and TRBJ2-7; D possibly matches TRBD1 or TRBD2 (5 bases each). The TCR originated in a human donor in good health. DNA for the CDR3: TGCAGTGCTAGAGATTGGGACGGCTACGAGCAGTACTTC. This translates into CSARDWDGYEQYF.